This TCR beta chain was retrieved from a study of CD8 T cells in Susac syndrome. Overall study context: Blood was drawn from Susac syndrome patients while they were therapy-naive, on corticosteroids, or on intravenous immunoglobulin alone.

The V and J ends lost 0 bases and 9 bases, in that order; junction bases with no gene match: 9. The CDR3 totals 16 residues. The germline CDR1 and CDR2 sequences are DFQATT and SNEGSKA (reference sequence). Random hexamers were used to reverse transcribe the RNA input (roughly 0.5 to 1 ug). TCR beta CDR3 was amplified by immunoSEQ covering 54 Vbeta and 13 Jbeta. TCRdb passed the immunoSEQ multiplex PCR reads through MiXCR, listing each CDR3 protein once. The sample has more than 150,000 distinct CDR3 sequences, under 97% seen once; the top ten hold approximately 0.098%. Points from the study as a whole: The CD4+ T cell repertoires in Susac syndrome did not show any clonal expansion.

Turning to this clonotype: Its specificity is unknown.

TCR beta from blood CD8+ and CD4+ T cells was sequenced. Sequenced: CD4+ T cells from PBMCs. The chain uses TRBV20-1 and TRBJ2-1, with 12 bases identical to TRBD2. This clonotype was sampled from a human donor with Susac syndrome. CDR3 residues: CSARDMSSGGAGEQFF. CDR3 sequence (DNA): TGCAGTGCTAGAGATATGTCTAGCGGGGGGGCCGGTGAGCAGTTCTTC.